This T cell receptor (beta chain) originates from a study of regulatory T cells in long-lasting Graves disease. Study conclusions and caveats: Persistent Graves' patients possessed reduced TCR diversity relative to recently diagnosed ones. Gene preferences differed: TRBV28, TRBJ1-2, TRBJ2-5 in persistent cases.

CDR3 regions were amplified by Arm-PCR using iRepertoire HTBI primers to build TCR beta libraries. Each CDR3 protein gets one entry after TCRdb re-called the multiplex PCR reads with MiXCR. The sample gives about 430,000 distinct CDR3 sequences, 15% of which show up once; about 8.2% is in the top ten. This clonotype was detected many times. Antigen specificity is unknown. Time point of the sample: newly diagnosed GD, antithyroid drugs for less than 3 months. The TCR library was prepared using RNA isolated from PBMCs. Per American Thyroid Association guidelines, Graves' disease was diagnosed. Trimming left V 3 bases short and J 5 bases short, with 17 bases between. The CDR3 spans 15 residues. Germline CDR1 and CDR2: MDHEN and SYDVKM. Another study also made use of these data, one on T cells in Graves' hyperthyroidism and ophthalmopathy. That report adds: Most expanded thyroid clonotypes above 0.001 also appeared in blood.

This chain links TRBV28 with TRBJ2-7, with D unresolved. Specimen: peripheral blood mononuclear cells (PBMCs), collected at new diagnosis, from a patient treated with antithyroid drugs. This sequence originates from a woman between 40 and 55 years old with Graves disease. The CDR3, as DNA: TGTGCCAGCAGTTTGTTTGGGGAAGTCGCGGACGAGCAGTACTTC. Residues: CASSLFGEVADEQYF.